This T cell receptor (beta chain) was observed in a study of CD8 T cells in ankylosing spondylitis. TCRdb re-called the 5' RACE reads with MiXCR, one entry per CDR3 protein. The sample records around 490,000 distinct CDR3 sequences, approximately 5.3% being singletons. Comment on this clonotype: Its antigen is currently unknown. One base away lies a much larger clone, so this may be a sequencing read error.

Study-wide points: Characteristic of ankylosing spondylitis blood, it appeared, was a TCR beta motif comprising several highly homologous variants. Reports say disease-linked clones showed up significantly more in matched ankylosing spondylitis synovial fluid. Past studies reported some motif variants in reactive arthritis synovial fluid and blood.

The CDR3 length is 17 residues. Germline-derived CDR1 and CDR2 are DFQATT and SNEGSKA (reference sequence). Sequenced input: blood, either unsorted or a sorted T cell fraction (not recorded which). The chain is built from TRBV20-1 and TRBJ1-4; 8 bases line up with TRBD1. This clonotype was obtained from a male donor with ankylosing spondylitis. The CDR3 DNA follows: TGCTGTGCTAGAGTTTTCGGACAGGGTCTCACTAATGAAAAACTGTTTTTT. Encoded protein: CCARVFGQGLTNEKLFF.